This T cell receptor (beta chain) derives from a study of shared clonotypes between healthy human individuals. TCRdb keeps only in-frame clones here, not all; method: immunoSEQ multiplex PCR. The sample contains over a million clones, around 82% of which appear only once. Trimming left V 6 bases short and J 1 base short, with 13 bases between. The CDR3 consists of 15 residues. In germline, CDR1 is KGHSH, CDR2 LQKENI. V is TRBV18 and J is TRBJ1-5, with D possibly being TRBD1 (5 bases). The sequence was obtained from a man aged 18 to 29 in good health. Some clones in this sample may be carry-over from other donors' samples. What was sequenced was memory CD4+ T cells from PBMCs. The subset here: CD45RA-negative fraction. The CDR3 is CASSKDRDSNQPQHF. The CDR3 nucleotides read TGTGCCAGCTCCAAAGACCGGGACAGCAATCAGCCCCAGCATTTT.